This passage covers 10 T cell receptor beta chains from one sample sequenced in a study of shared clonotypes between healthy human individuals. Clones were read by immunoSEQ multiplex PCR, and TCRdb kept only the in-frame ones, dropping some. The top ten clones hold 1.8% of a sample with 600,000 to 750,000 clones, 55% to 75% of them seen once. Sequenced: memory CD4+ T cells sorted from blood. The sample's subset: CD45RA-negative fraction. The source of these receptors is a woman in her thirties in good health.

Remarks on this clone: Other DNA sequences in the same sample also yield this CDR3. In DNA form, the CDR3 reads TGTGCCAGCAGTTTTTGGGGGTCTGGGGCCAACGTCCTGACTTTC. It is translated as CASSFWGSGANVLTF. V and J are TRBV27 and TRBJ2-6; D is perhaps TRBD1 or TRBD2 (5 bases each). CDR3 length equals 15 residues. V lost 3 bases to trimming and J lost 1 base, with 7 bases between them. Germline CDR1 and CDR2: MNHEY and SMNVEV (reference sequence).

The chain has TRBV6-1 and TRBJ1-5, with D hard to call. Per germline, CDR1 MNHNS and CDR2 SASEGT. V shed 6 bases and J shed 0 bases, with 12 bases lying between them. The CDR3 sequence is 15 residues long. The DNA of the CDR3 is TGTGCCAGCAGATTGACGGAACATAGCAATCAGCCCCAGCATTTT. Translating gives CASRLTEHSNQPQHF.

The chain combines TRBV28 with TRBJ2-7; TRBD2 is a possible D gene (5 bases). The ends were cut back, 5 bases at V and 1 base at J, with 18 bases in the middle. Per the germline V gene, CDR1 is MDHEN and CDR2 is SYDVKM. The CDR3 length is 16 residues. The CDR3 region is CASSPSGPTKSYEQYF. The CDR3 DNA reads TGTGCCAGCAGTCCAAGCGGTCCTACTAAATCCTACGAGCAGTACTTC.

The chain links TRBV6-1 to TRBJ2-3; 9 nucleotides agree with TRBD1. There are 15 residues in the CDR3. The germline gives CDR1 MNHNS, CDR2 SASEGT. Losses at the gene ends were 3 bases for V and 4 bases for J; bases not matched to a gene: 5. The CDR3 nucleotides are TGTGCCAGCAGTGACAATACAGGGGGCGCAGATACGCAGTATTTT. Residues: CASSDNTGGADTQYF.

On this clone: An end of the junction differs from the germline gene, which may be a read error. The chain uses TRBV5-8 and TRBJ1-3, with TRBD1 matching over 8 bases. This CDR3 region has 14 residues. Germline V gene data show CDR1 as SGHTS and CDR2 as YDEGEE. The DNA for the CDR3 is TGTGCCAGCAGCTCCAGGGGGCTTGGAAACGCCATATATTTT. It codes for CASSSRGLGNAIYF.

The CDR3 sequence: CASSLSPGASNQPQHF. CDR3 DNA sequence: TGTGCCAGCAGTTTAAGTCCCGGAGCCAGCAATCAGCCCCAGCATTTT. The chain has TRBV28 and TRBJ1-5; D unclear. The CDR3 has 16 amino acids. V was shortened by 2 bases and J by 1 base, with 12 bases between the two germline ends. CDR1 is MDHEN and CDR2 is SYDVKM in the germline V gene.

This clone appeared once. This chain links TRBV5-1 with TRBJ1-3; D unclear. The CDR3 totals 14 residues. V was cut by 7 bases and J by 1 base, with 12 bases left in between. Germline V gene sequence: CDR1 SGHRS, CDR2 YFSETQ. The CDR3 DNA reads TGCGCCAGCTCCGTTGGCGATTCTGGAAACACCATATATTTT. It specifies CASSVGDSGNTIYF.

This clone showed up just a few times. The chain couples TRBV28 to TRBJ1-2; D possibly corresponds to TRBD1 (5 bases). CDR3 length: 13 residues. Deletions cut 7 bases from V and 3 bases from J, with 12 bases between. Germline CDR1 is MDHEN and CDR2 is SYDVKM. CDR3 sequence: CASKPGGDYGYTF. The CDR3 DNA follows: TGTGCCAGCAAACCCGGGGGGGACTATGGCTACACCTTC.

The chain has TRBV5-8 and TRBJ2-1, with 14 bases identical to TRBD2. From germline, CDR1 is SGHTS and CDR2 YDEGEE. The V segment lost 4 bases and the J segment 2 bases; nucleotides outside the gene matches: 2. This CDR3 spans 16 amino acids. The CDR3: CASSTGLAGAYNEQFF. The CDR3, as DNA: TGTGCCAGCAGCACGGGACTAGCGGGAGCCTACAATGAGCAGTTCTTC.

Comments on this clone: Given a far larger clone just one base away, this is likely a sequencing read error. This chain links TRBV9 with TRBJ2-5; D is unclear. V was pared by 3 bases and J by 5 bases, with 20 bases between. CDR1 SGDLS and CDR2 YYNGEE come from the germline V gene. This CDR3 contains 16 residues. The CDR3 spells CASSASSLYPQETQYF. CDR3 DNA sequence: TGTGCCAGCAGCGCTAGTTCATTATACCCCCAGGAGACCCAGTACTTC.